This is a list of T cell receptor beta chains from one sample in a study of early stage breast cancer tumors. Clones were sequenced by immunoSEQ multiplex PCR, and TCRdb holds only the in-frame ones, with some missing. The table records some 20,000 clones, about four fifths of them present only once. Sequences were obtained from blood. The origin of the receptors is a person between 65 and 79 years old with breast cancer. Both conserved end residues are part of each CDR3. Fields, in order: D gene, V gene, J gene, CDR3 protein, CDR3 DNA. D genes are given only for firm matches.

TRBD1,TRBV2,TRBJ1-5,CASSGQGGNQPQHF,TGTGCCAGCAGCGGACAGGGGGGCAATCAGCCCCAGCATTTT
-,TRBV2,TRBJ2-1,CASSATELEQFF,TGTGCCAGCAGTGCGACAGAACTTGAGCAGTTCTTC
-,TRBV6-1,TRBJ2-7,CASSYRYEQYF,TGTGCCAGCAGCTACAGGTACGAGCAGTACTTC
TRBD2,TRBV2,TRBJ2-3,CATGAGGVDTQYF,TGTGCCACTGGGGCGGGGGGTGTAGATACGCAGTATTTT
TRBD2,TRBV11-2,TRBJ2-1,CASSLIGGTTYNEQFF,TGTGCCAGCAGCTTAATCGGGGGGACCACCTACAATGAGCAGTTCTTC
-,TRBV20-1,TRBJ1-1,CSAAPGIEAFF,TGCAGTGCGGCCCCAGGGATTGAAGCTTTCTTT
TRBD2,TRBV4-2,TRBJ2-6,CASSREGTSVVGANVLTF,TGTGCCAGCAGCCGAGAGGGGACTAGCGTCGTCGGGGCCAACGTCCTGACTTTC
-,TRBV10-3,TRBJ2-3,CAISESYSPSTDTQYF,TGTGCCATCAGTGAGTCATACAGTCCGAGCACAGATACGCAGTATTTT
TRBD2,TRBV27,TRBJ2-3,CASSLLAGGSDTQYF,TGTGCCAGCAGTCTACTAGCGGGGGGTTCGGATACGCAGTATTTT
-,TRBV25-1,TRBJ2-2,CASRPRRGYGGELFF,TGTGCCAGCAGGCCCCGGAGGGGTTATGGCGGGGAGCTGTTTTTT